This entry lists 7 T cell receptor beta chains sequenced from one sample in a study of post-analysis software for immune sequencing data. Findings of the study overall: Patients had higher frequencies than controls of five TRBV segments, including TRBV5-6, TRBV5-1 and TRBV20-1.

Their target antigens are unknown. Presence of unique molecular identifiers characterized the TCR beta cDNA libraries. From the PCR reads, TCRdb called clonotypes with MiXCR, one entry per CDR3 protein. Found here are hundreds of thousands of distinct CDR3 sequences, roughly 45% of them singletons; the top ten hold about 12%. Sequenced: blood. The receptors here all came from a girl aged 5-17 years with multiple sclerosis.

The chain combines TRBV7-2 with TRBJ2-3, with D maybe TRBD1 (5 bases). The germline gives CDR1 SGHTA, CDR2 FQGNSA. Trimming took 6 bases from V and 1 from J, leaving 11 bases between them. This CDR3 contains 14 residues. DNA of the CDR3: TGTGCCAGCAGGATAGACAGACGCACAGATACGCAGTATTTT. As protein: CASRIDRRTDTQYF.

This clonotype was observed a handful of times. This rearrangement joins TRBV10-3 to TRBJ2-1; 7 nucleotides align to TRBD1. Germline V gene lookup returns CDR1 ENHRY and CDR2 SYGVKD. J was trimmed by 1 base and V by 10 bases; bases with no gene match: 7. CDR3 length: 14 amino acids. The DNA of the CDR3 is TGTGCCACCCTGGGACAGCTTTCCTACAATGAGCAGTTCTTC. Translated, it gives CATLGQLSYNEQFF.

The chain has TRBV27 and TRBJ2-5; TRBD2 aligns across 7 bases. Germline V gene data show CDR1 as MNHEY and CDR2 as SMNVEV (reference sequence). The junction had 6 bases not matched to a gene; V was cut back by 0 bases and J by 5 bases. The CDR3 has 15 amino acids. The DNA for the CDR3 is TGTGCCAGCAGTTTATCCCTAGCGGTTAGCGAGACCCAGTACTTC. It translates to CASSLSLAVSETQYF.

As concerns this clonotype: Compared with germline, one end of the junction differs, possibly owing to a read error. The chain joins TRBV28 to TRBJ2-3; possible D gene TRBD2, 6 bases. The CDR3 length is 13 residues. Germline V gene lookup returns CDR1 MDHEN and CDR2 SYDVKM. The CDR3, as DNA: TGTGCCGGCAGTTCGCTAGCGAAGGATACGCAGTATTTT. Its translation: CAGSSLAKDTQYF. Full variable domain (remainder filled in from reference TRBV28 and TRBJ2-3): DVKVTQSSRYLVKRTGEKVFLECVQDMDHENMFWYRQDPGLGLRLIYFSYDVKMKEKGDIPEGYSVSREKKERFSLILESASTNQTSMYLCAGSSLAKDTQYFGPGTRLTVL.

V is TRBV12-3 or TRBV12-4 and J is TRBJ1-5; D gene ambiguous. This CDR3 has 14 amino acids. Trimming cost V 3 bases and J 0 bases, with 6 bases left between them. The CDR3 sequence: CASSFAVSNQPQHF. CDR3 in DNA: TGTGCCAGCAGTTTTGCGGTTAGCAATCAGCCCCAGCATTTT.

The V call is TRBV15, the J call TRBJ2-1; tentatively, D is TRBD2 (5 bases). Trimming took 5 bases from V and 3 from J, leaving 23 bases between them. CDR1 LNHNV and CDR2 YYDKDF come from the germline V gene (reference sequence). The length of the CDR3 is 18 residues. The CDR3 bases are TGTGCCACCAGCTCAAGCCGAGGACTTATTCTCAGCTACAATGAGCAGTTCTTC. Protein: CATSSSRGLILSYNEQFF.

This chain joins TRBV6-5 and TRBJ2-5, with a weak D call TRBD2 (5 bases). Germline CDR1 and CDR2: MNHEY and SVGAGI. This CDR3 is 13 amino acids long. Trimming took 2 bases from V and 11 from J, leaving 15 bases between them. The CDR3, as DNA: TGTGCCAGCAGTTACCTAAGGACTGGGGAGCAGTACTTC. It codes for CASSYLRTGEQYF.